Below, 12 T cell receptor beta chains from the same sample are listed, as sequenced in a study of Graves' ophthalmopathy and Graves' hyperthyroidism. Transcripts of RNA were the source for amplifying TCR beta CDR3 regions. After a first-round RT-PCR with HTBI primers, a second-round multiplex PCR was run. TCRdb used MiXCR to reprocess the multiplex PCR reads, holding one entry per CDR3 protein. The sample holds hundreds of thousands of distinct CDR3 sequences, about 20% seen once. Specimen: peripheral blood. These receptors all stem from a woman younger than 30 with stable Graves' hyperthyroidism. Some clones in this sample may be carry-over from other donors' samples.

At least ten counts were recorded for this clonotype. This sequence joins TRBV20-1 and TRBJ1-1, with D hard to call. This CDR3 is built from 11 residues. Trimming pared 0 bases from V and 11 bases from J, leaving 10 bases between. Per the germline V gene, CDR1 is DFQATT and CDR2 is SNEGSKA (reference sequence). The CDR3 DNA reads TGCAGTGCTAGAGACGATAGGAGGGCTTTCTTT. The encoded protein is CSARDDRRAFF.

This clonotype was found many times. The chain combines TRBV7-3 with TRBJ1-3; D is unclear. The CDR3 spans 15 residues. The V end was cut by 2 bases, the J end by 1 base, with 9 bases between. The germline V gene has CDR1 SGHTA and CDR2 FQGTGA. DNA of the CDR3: TGTGCCAGCAGCTTACATGGGGAATCTGGAAACACCATATATTTT. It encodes CASSLHGESGNTIYF.

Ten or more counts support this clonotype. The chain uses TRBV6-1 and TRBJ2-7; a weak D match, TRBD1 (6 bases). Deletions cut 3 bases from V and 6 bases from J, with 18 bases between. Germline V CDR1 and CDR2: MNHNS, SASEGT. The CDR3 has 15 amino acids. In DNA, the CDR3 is TGTGCCAGCAGTGACCGAACAGGGTTGGGCGCCGAGCAGTACTTC. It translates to CASSDRTGLGAEQYF.

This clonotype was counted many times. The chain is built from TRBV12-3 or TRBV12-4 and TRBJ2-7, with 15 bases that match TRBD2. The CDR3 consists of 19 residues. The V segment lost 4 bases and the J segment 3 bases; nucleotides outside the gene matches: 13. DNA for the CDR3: TGTGCCAGCAGTTCTAGTACCGGGACTAGCGGGGGGACGTACTACGAGCAGTACTTC. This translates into CASSSSTGTSGGTYYEQYF.

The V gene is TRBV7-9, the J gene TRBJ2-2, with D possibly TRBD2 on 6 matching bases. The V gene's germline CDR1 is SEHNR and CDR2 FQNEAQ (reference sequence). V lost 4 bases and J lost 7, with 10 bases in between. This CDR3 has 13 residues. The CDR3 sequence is CASSWRERGELFF. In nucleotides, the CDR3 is TGTGCCAGCAGCTGGCGGGAACGCGGGGAGCTGTTTTTT.

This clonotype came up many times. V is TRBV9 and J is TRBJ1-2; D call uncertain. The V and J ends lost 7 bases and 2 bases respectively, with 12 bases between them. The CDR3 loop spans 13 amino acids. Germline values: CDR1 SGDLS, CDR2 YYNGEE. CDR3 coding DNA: TGTGCCAGCTCGGTGGGAGTCAACTATGGCTACACCTTC. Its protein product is CASSVGVNYGYTF.

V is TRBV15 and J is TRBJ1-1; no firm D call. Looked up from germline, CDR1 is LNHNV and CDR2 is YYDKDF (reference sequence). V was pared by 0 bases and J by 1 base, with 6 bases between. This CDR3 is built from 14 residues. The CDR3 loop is CATSRDRRNTEAFF. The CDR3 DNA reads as TGTGCCACCAGCAGAGATAGACGGAACACTGAAGCTTTCTTT.

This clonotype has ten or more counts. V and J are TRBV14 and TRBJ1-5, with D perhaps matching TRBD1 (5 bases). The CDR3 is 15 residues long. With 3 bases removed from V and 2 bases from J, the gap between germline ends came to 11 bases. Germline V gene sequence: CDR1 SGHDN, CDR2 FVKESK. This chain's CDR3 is CASSHPAGGNQPQHF. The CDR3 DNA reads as TGTGCCAGCAGCCACCCCGCGGGGGGCAATCAGCCCCAGCATTTT. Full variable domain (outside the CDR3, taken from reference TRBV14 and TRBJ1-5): EAGVTQFPSHSVIEKGQTVTLRCDPISGHDNLYWYRRVMGKEIKFLLHFVKESKQDESGMPNNRFLAERTGGTYSTLKVQPAELEDSGVYFCASSHPAGGNQPQHFGDGTRLSIL.

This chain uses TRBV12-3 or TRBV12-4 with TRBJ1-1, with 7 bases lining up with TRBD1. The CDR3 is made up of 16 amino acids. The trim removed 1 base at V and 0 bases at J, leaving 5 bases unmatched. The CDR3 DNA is TGTGCCAGCAGTTTAGTCAAAGGGGGCTTGAACACTGAAGCTTTCTTT. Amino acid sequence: CASSLVKGGLNTEAFF.

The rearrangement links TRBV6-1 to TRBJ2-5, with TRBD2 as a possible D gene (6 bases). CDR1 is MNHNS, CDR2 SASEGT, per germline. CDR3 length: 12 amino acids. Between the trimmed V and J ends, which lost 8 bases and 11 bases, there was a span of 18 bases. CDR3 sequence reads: CASGGTPGTQYF. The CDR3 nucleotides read TGTGCCAGCGGAGGGACCCCAGGGACGCAGTACTTC.

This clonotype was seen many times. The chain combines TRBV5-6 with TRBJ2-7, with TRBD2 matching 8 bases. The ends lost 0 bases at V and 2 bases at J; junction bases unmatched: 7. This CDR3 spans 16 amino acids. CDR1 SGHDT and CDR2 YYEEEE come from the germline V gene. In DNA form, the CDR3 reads TGTGCCAGCAGCTTGGTCTCGGGAGGGCCTCCCTACGAGCAGTACTTC. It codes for CASSLVSGGPPYEQYF.

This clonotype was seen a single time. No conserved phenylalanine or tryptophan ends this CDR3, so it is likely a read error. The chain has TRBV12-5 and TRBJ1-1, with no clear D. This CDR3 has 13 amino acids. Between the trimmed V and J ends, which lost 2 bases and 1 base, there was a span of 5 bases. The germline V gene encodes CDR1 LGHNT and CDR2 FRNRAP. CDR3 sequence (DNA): TGTGCTAGTGGTTTGCAAGAGAACACTGAAGCTTTCTTG. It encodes CASGLQENTEAFL.